One sample yielded the 5 T cell receptor beta chains listed below, sequenced in a study of cytomegalovirus exposure and HLA in healthy donors. The PCR contained 60 Vbeta and 13 Jbeta primers. Here immunoSEQ multiplex PCR was the method, and the copy in TCRdb shows in-frame clones only, minus some. The profile shows roughly 120,000 clones, around 78% of them singletons. The sequenced material came from PBMCs. The source is a man in his forties in good health and CMV-seronegative.

The genes are TRBV5-1 and TRBJ2-7; tentative D call: TRBD1 (6 bases). Trimming removed 0 bases from V and 4 bases from J, with 11 bases in between. The CDR3 loop spans 14 amino acids. Germline values: CDR1 SGHRS, CDR2 YFSETQ. The CDR3 DNA is TGCGCCAGCAGCTTGGATGACAGGCATTACGAGCAGTACTTC. This translates into CASSLDDRHYEQYF.

The rearrangement uses TRBV29-1 and TRBJ2-3, with a tentative D call TRBD2 (6 bases). Trimming left V 4 bases short and J 4 bases short, with 15 bases between. CDR1 SQVTM and CDR2 ANQGSEA come from the germline V gene. The CDR3 sequence is 14 residues long. CDR3 sequence (DNA): TGCAGCGTTGGGTGGGCGGGAAAGTCAGATACGCAGTATTTT. Amino acid sequence: CSVGWAGKSDTQYF.

The V gene is TRBV7-8, the J gene TRBJ1-1, with TRBD1 as a possible D gene (6 bases). This CDR3 has 16 residues. Trimming left V 3 bases short and J 5 bases short, with 19 bases between. Germline V CDR1 and CDR2: SGHVS, FQNEAQ. Here the CDR3 DNA reads TGTGCCAGCAGCTTGCAAGGGGGAATTAGGTCGACTGAAGCTTTCTTT. Its protein product is CASSLQGGIRSTEAFF. Full variable domain (missing parts from reference TRBV7-8 and TRBJ1-1): GAGVSQSPRYKVAKRGQDVALRCDPISGHVSLFWYQQALGQGPEFLTYFQNEAQLDKSGLPSDRFFAERPEGSVSTLKIQRTQQEDSAVYLCASSLQGGIRSTEAFFGQGTRLTVV.

This sequence joins TRBV2 and TRBJ1-1, with 9 bases that match TRBD1. This CDR3 spans 16 amino acids. Germline assignment: CDR1 SNHLY and CDR2 FYNNEI. Germline trimming cut 5 bases from V and 1 base from J; bases unmatched to any gene: 8. Here the CDR3 DNA reads TGTGCCAGCAGTTTCCCGGGACAGGGACCGAACACTGAAGCTTTCTTT. As protein: CASSFPGQGPNTEAFF.

This chain uses TRBV23-1 with TRBJ1-5; D gene uncertain. TRBV23-1 is designated an ORF whose function remains uncertain. The CDR3 length is 12 residues. The ends were cut back, 9 bases at V and 6 bases at J, with 12 bases in the middle. The CDR3 DNA reads as TGCGCCAGTGCACCGGCGGCTCAGCCCCAGCATTTT. Protein sequence: CASAPAAQPQHF.